This TCR beta chain was captured in a study of early stage breast cancer tumors (dated by TCRdb to 2017 to 2019). General notes on the study: Of the 15 to 20 invasive breast tumors, 12 to 13 were found to be estrogen receptor-positive, progesterone receptor-positive and HER2-negative. Of the roughly twelve ER+/PR+/HER2- tumors, eight were classified as invasive ductal carcinomas and four as invasive lobular carcinomas. A read coverage of roughly 10-fold per sample was achieved on average. A total of around 2.7 million templates, representing some 1 million unique clonotypes, were detected across all samples. Points the paper makes about the study in general: Chain pairing and functional markers such as CD4, CD8 and FOXP3 were missed by bulk genomic DNA sequencing of unsorted cells. About 2.5-fold higher T cell density and higher clonality were observed in tumors than in adjacent normal breast tissue. Because the cohort was small, analysis by tumor subtype was not possible. Repertoires from blood and normal breast were more alike than repertoires from blood and tumor, and in about 85% of the 16 patients, comparing each tissue with blood separated tumor from normal. Enriched TCRB sequences shared across patients were mostly commonly generated sequences, unlikely to play an important role in the tumor microenvironment.

The study profiled bulk TCR beta-chain repertoires in matched peripheral blood, tumor and adjacent normal breast tissue taken from some 17 patients with early-stage breast cancer. Before surgery, about 5-11 mL of whole blood was collected into EDTA tubes and then processed within 2 hours. Peripheral blood mononuclear cells were isolated by Ficoll-Paque centrifugation in SepMate-50 tubes. PBMCs were cryopreserved in aliquots of about 1.8 to 4.5 million cells in about 90% FBS with around 10% DMSO and kept in liquid nitrogen. Genomic DNA was extracted with the Qiagen AllPrep DNA/RNA Mini kit. Each sample was amplified as two independent genomic DNA replicates: approximately 0.5 ug for blood and about 1.4 ug for tumor or normal breast. Following the manufacturer's instructions, the ImmunoSeq Intro kit was used to carry out TCRB sequencing on genomic DNA. The multiplex PCR ran for 30 to 35 cycles using proprietary primers and spike-in control sequences for absolute quantification. Single-end 150-bp reads were used to sequence an 87-bp fragment covering the CDR3 and the flanking V and J genes. Seven samples, with two replicates for each sample, were multiplexed per lane of an Illumina MiSeq using version 3.0 chemistry. Per the original workflow: Raw data were processed with the vendor's proprietary pipeline, and both replicates were merged into a single result per sample. A clonotype was defined as productive rearrangements that share the same V-gene family, CDR3 amino acid sequence and J-gene segment. To compute clonality, the normalized Shannon entropy (Pielou evenness) of TCRB abundances was subtracted from 1. T cell density was estimated as total templates divided by the number of input cells, with the number of input cells inferred from the DNA input amount. Recon, run with its default parameters, was used to estimate overall repertoire diversity and clonality. A clonotype was considered tumor-enriched if its abundance in tumor exceeded 0.1% and was at least 32-fold higher than its abundance in normal breast. In TCRdb, the immuneACCESS table is reduced to in-frame sequences with V and J assigned. These tables do not hold every clone; where another copy was compared, an unresolved V gene accounts for under half, and the others remain unexplained. V, J and clone size reflect that table, while D and trimming were determined from the DNA. The sample profile shows about 19,000 clones; over 70% of them were found once. The ten largest clones take up more than 1.5% of the sample.

This clone was counted only a few times. Its antigen specificity is not known. The record has no base qualities; no much larger clone is one base away. The CDR3 starts with the cysteine, ends with the phenylalanine, and has 14 residues. Solely the CDR3 DNA is kept, with 42 bases framed from the first base. Ends trimmed: V by 4 bases, J by 4 bases; bases unmatched to a gene: 2. CDR1 and CDR2, per the germline V gene, are SGHTA and FQGNSA. This sequence uses TRBV7-2 and TRBJ2-7; TRBD1 agrees with 12 junctional bases. This sequence originates from a person aged 65-85 years with breast cancer. The sequenced sample was blood. The base sequence is TGTGCCAGCAGCTGGGACAGGGGGCGGTACGAGCAGTACTTC. This sequence encodes CASSWDRGRYEQYF.